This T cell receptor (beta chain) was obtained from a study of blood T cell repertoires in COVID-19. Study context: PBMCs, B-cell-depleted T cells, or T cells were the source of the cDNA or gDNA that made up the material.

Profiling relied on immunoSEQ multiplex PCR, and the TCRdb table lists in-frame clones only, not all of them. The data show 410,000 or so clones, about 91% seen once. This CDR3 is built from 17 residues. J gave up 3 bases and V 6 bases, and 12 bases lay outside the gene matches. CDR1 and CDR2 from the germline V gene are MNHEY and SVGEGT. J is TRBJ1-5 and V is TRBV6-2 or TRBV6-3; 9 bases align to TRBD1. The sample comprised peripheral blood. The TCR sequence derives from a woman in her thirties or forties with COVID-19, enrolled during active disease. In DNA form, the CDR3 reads TGTGCCAGCAGCCCCCGGACAGGGGACCCCATCAATCAGCCCCAGCATTTT. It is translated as CASSPRTGDPINQPQHF.